This passage covers 6 T cell receptor beta chains from one sample sequenced in a study of T cell changes during pregnancy in multiple sclerosis. Assay: immunoSEQ multiplex PCR; the TCRdb copy retains only in-frame clones and omits some. Among around 56,000 clones listed, more than 85% were seen once. Here the sequenced sample was CD4+ T cells from peripheral blood mononuclear cells, taken in the third trimester of pregnancy. The receptors stem from a female donor with multiple sclerosis, enrolled in a pregnancy study.

CDR3 nucleotide sequence: TGTGCCATCAGTGAGGCTACTAGCACCTCCTACGAGCAGTACTTC. Translating it yields CAISEATSTSYEQYF. V and J are TRBV10-3 and TRBJ2-7, with D tentatively TRBD2 (6 bases). The length of the CDR3 is 15 residues. CDR1 and CDR2 (germline): ENHRY, SYGVKD. The V and J ends lost 2 bases and 0 bases respectively, with 11 bases between them.

The rearrangement links TRBV18 to TRBJ2-5, with D possibly TRBD2 on 6 matching bases. Germline lookup yields CDR1 KGHSH and CDR2 LQKENI. The CDR3 extends over 12 amino acids. The V gene lost 3 bases and the J gene lost 4 bases, with 6 bases spanning the gap. In DNA form, the CDR3 reads TGTGCCAGCTCACCGGGAGGAGAGACCCAGTACTTC. It yields the protein CASSPGGETQYF. Supplemented by reference TRBV18 and TRBJ2-5, the full variable domain reads NAGVMQNPRHLVRRRGQEARLRCSPMKGHSHVYWYRQLPEEGLKFMVYLQKENIIDESGMPKERFSAEFPKEGPSILRIQQVVRGDSAAYFCASSPGGETQYFGPGTRLLVL.

This clone appeared a few times. This chain joins TRBV5-1 and TRBJ1-2, with 11 positions matching TRBD1. Trimming took 0 bases from V and 8 from J; bases not matched to a gene: 6. Germline V gene lookup returns CDR1 SGHRS and CDR2 YFSETQ. CDR3 length: 15 amino acids. The CDR3 region is CASSLGTGGLRGYTF. The CDR3 DNA is TGCGCCAGCAGCTTGGGGACAGGGGGCCTGCGAGGCTACACCTTC.

The CDR3: CASSMETGIIYGYTF. The CDR3 region has the DNA TGTGCCAGTAGTATGGAGACAGGGATCATCTATGGCTACACCTTC. The J gene is TRBJ1-2, the V gene TRBV19; 7 bases are shared with TRBD1. CDR3 size: 15 residues. CDR1 and CDR2 from the germline V gene are LNHDA and SQIVND (reference sequence). After removal of 3 bases from V and 4 bases from J, the junction contained 8 bases not matched to a gene. The full variable domain, rest sourced from reference TRBV19 and TRBJ1-2, is DGGITQSPKYLFRKEGQNVTLSCEQNLNHDAMYWYRQDPGQGLRLIYYSQIVNDFQKGDIAEGYSVSREKKESFPLTVTSAQKNPTAFYLCASSMETGIIYGYTFGSGTRLTVV.

J is TRBJ1-5 and V is TRBV6-5, with D tentatively TRBD1 (5 bases). CDR1 MNHEY and CDR2 SVGAGI come from the germline V gene. Trimming stripped 4 bases from V and 6 bases from J, with 13 bases between. This CDR3 spans 14 amino acids. Here the CDR3 reads CASSSGRVGQPQHF. The CDR3 region has the DNA TGTGCCAGCAGTTCGGGCAGGGTGGGTCAGCCCCAGCATTTT.

This rearrangement joins TRBV7-9 to TRBJ2-7, with 9 bases aligning to TRBD1. Unmatched junction bases numbered 9, after V lost 5 bases and J lost 4 bases. From germline, CDR1 is SEHNR and CDR2 FQNEAQ (reference sequence). This CDR3 is built from 15 residues. CDR3: CASSETRDREYEQYF. The CDR3 nucleotides are TGTGCCAGCAGCGAAACCCGGGACAGGGAGTACGAGCAGTACTTC.